The source of this T cell receptor (beta chain) is a study of T-cell reconstitution after alpha-beta-depleted transplantation in children. CDR3 length: 15 residues. The germline V and J ends were trimmed by 5 bases and 2 bases, with 19 bases remaining between them. The V gene's germline CDR1 is SQVTM and CDR2 ANQGSEA. Unique molecular identifiers were used in preparing the TCRbeta library. TCRdb itself ran the PCR reads through MiXCR, one entry per CDR3 protein. The sample shows some 340,000 distinct CDR3 sequences, under 13% of them seen only once. This clonotype was obtained from a human donor who donated a stem cell graft to a child with acute lymphoblastic leukemia. Specimen: PBMCs from the stem cell graft donor, collected from the stem cell graft. The chain carries TRBV29-1 and TRBJ2-7, with D possibly matching TRBD1 (7 bases). This CDR3 is CSVPLRQGGTYEQYF. CDR3 in DNA: TGCAGCGTTCCTCTAAGACAGGGAGGAACCTACGAGCAGTACTTC.